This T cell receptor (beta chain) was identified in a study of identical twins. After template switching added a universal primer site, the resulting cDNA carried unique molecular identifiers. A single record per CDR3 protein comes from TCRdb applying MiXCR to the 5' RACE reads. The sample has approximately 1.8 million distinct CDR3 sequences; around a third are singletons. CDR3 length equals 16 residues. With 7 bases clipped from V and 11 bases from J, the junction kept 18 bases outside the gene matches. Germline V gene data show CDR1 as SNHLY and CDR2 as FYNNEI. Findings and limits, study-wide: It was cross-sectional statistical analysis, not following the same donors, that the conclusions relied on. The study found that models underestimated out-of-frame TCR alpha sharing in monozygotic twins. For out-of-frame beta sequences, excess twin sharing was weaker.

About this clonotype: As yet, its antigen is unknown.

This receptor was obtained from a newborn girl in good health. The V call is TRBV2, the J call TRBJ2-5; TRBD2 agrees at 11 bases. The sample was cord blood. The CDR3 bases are TGTGCCAGCACCATCCATACTAGCGGGAGTTTGAATGAGCAGTACTTC. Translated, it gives CASTIHTSGSLNEQYF.